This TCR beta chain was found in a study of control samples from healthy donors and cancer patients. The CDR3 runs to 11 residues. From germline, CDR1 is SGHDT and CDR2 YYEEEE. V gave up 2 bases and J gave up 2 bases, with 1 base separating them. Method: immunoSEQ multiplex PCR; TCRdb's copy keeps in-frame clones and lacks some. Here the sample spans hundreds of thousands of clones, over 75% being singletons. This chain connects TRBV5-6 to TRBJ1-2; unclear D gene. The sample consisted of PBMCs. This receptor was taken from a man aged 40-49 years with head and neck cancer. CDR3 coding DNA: TGTGCCAGCAGCTTCAACTATGGCTACACCTTC. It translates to CASSFNYGYTF.